The 13 T cell receptor beta chains below come from one sample, sequenced in a study of T cells after posttransplantation cyclophosphamide. Sequenced by immunoSEQ multiplex PCR; TCRdb stores in-frame clones only, minus some. The top ten clones hold under 10% of a sample with 18,000 or so clones, around four fifths of them seen once. The specimen sequenced was memory CD4+ T cells sorted from blood. These receptor sequences come from a man aged 25 to 45 in good health and a related stem cell transplant donor.

The chain uses TRBV18 and TRBJ1-4; perhaps TRBD1 as D (5 bases). The CDR3 covers 14 residues. V gave up 3 bases and J gave up 8 bases, with 13 bases separating them. Per the germline V gene, CDR1 is KGHSH and CDR2 is LQKENI. In nucleotides, the CDR3 is TGTGCCAGCTCACCGGAGGGGTGGGAAGAAAAACTGTTTTTT. Amino acids: CASSPEGWEEKLFF.

The gene calls are TRBV2 and TRBJ2-7; D not certain. This CDR3 has 12 residues. Germline values: CDR1 SNHLY, CDR2 FYNNEI. V gave up 0 bases and J gave up 5 bases, with 5 bases separating them. CDR3 coding DNA: TGTGCCAGCAGTGAAGCATTCAACGAGCAGTACTTC. It specifies CASSEAFNEQYF.

This rearrangement joins TRBV28 to TRBJ2-3; TRBD1 matches at 9 bases. Trimming removed 5 bases from V and 3 bases from J; junction bases left unmatched: 9. Germline V gene lookup returns CDR1 MDHEN and CDR2 SYDVKM. The CDR3 contains 16 residues. CDR3 sequence: CASSPTEDRGTDTQYF. Here the CDR3 DNA reads TGTGCCAGCAGTCCGACCGAGGACAGGGGAACAGATACGCAGTATTTT.

The chain carries TRBV5-4 and TRBJ1-2; 8 nucleotides align to TRBD1. CDR1 SGHNT and CDR2 YYREEE come from the germline V gene (reference sequence). This CDR3 is built from 13 residues. V lost 5 bases and J lost 3; bases outside the gene matches: 3. The CDR3 loop is CASRPDRDYGYTF. As DNA, the CDR3 is TGTGCCAGCAGGCCGGACAGGGACTATGGCTACACCTTC.

The chain recombines TRBV6-5 with TRBJ1-5, with D unclear. There are 11 residues in the CDR3. V lost 10 bases and J 7 bases, leaving 11 bases between the germline ends. The V gene's germline CDR1 is MNHEY and CDR2 SVGAGI. As DNA, the CDR3 is TGTGCCAACAACATAAAACAGCCCCAGCATTTT. The encoded protein is CANNIKQPQHF.

This clone was counted only a few times. The genes are TRBV10-3 and TRBJ1-1, with TRBD1 as a possible D gene (5 bases). V lost 7 bases and J lost 4, with 19 bases in between. Germline assignment: CDR1 ENHRY and CDR2 SYGVKD. The CDR3 loop spans 15 amino acids. The CDR3 loop is CAIKGGGAVSTEAFF. The CDR3 coding sequence is TGTGCCATCAAGGGTGGCGGGGCGGTGAGCACTGAAGCTTTCTTT.

In DNA, the CDR3 is TGTGCCAGCAGTACACTAGGATTGGGTGAAGCTTTCTTT. This gives the protein CASSTLGLGEAFF. The rearrangement joins TRBV28 to TRBJ1-1; D not certain. This CDR3 comprises 13 residues. Germline lookup yields CDR1 MDHEN and CDR2 SYDVKM. The germline V and J ends were trimmed by 5 bases and 7 bases, with 14 bases remaining between them.

This sequence joins TRBV2 and TRBJ1-2; 8 positions match TRBD1. The CDR3 loop spans 14 amino acids. The ends lost 6 bases at V and 3 bases at J; junction bases unmatched: 6. The V gene's germline CDR1 is SNHLY and CDR2 FYNNEI. This chain's CDR3 is CASRATGDYYGYTF. CDR3 DNA: TGTGCCAGCAGGGCGACAGGGGATTACTATGGCTACACCTTC.

The V call is TRBV29-1, the J call TRBJ1-2, with 10 bases lining up with TRBD1. Germline lookup yields CDR1 SQVTM and CDR2 ANQGSEA. V lost 3 bases, J lost 7 bases, and 5 bases stayed unmatched. The CDR3 contains 13 residues. CDR3 nucleotide sequence: TGCAGCGTTGAGAAGACAGGGGGCAGTGGCTACACCTTC. Protein sequence: CSVEKTGGSGYTF.

The CDR3, as DNA: TGTGCCAGCAGCTTGGATAGCCGAGGGGAGCTGTTTTTT. It specifies CASSLDSRGELFF. The V call is TRBV5-6, the J call TRBJ2-2; D is uncertain. Looked up from germline, CDR1 is SGHDT and CDR2 is YYEEEE. V lost 0 bases, J lost 8 bases, and 8 bases lay in between. The CDR3 sequence is 13 residues long.

The chain employs TRBV13 and TRBJ1-6; 7 nucleotides align to TRBD1. This CDR3 is built from 12 residues. V lost 6 bases and J lost 13; bases outside the gene matches: 6. The germline V gene encodes CDR1 PRHDT and CDR2 FYEKMQ (reference sequence). CDR3 residues: CASSPRQGPLHF. CDR3 nucleotides: TGTGCCAGCAGTCCAAGACAGGGTCCCCTCCACTTT.

J is TRBJ2-5 and V is TRBV6-1, with D unresolved. The J call could be wrong; TRBJ2-7 is a better fit for the DNA end. The CDR3 totals 15 residues. Germline V CDR1 and CDR2: MNHNS, SASEGT. The chain's CDR3 is CASSEVLGSYYEQYF. CDR3 nucleotides: TGTGCCAGCAGTGAAGTATTAGGTAGTTACTACGAGCAGTACTTC.

This chain uses TRBV15 with TRBJ2-1; a possible D gene is TRBD1 (6 bases). Germline V lookup: CDR1 LNHNV, CDR2 YYDKDF (reference sequence). The V end lost 1 base, the J end lost 5 bases, and 12 bases lay between the germline ends. CDR3 size: 15 residues. CDR3 DNA: TGTGCCACCAGCAGAGGAGGACAGATCAACAATGAGCAGTTCTTC. Residues: CATSRGGQINNEQFF.